This T cell receptor beta chain was profiled in a study of cytotoxic CD8 clonotypes in ibrutinib-treated CLL. As regards this clone: Its antigen is unidentified.

Investigators sought sequencing depths of between 1 in 200,000 and 1 in 1 million T cells. Sequencing was performed with immunoSEQ multiplex PCR; in TCRdb, only in-frame clones are kept and a portion is missing. Of some 160,000 clones listed, around 84% are singletons. Study-wide points: Pretreatment clonality was elevated relative to age-matched healthy donors and paralleled circulating CD8+ T-cell counts. Clonality showed a rise at ibrutinib response that reversed toward baseline at progression. Contraction or stability on treatment was seen for public clonotypes, which were uncommon.

Per the germline V gene, CDR1 is SGHVS and CDR2 is FNYEAQ. The CDR3 spans 13 residues. The V end was cut by 4 bases, the J end by 0 bases, with 6 bases between. V and J are TRBV7-6 and TRBJ1-1; D remains unclear. The sequencing here drew on PBMCs, taken after 12 months of ibrutinib treatment. The TCR comes from a human donor with chronic lymphocytic leukemia. The CDR3 DNA reads as TGTGCCAGCAGCTCTCAGGTGAACACTGAAGCTTTCTTT. It is translated as CASSSQVNTEAFF.